This T cell receptor beta chain was sequenced in a study of shared clonotypes between healthy human individuals. About the research overall: The plates for each donor numbered three CD4 naive, three CD4 memory, two CD8 naive and one CD8 memory. Study-wide points: Genetic and exposure-history diversity was limited by the few donors.

Measured with immunoSEQ multiplex PCR; TCRdb has only the in-frame clones, and not every one. The data contain about 680,000 clones, 74% of them singletons. Deletions cut 5 bases from V and 3 bases from J, with 17 bases between. Germline-derived CDR1 and CDR2 are SGHVS and FQNEAQ. This CDR3 contains 16 residues. As concerns this clone: Its matching antigen is unknown.

This sequence joins TRBV7-8 and TRBJ2-4; D may be TRBD1 (5 bases). The sequence derives from a woman in her twenties or thirties in good health. Source material: memory CD4+ T cells sorted from blood. Subset specified: CD45RA-negative fraction. The CDR3: CASSQTPARGKNIQYF. The CDR3 DNA is TGTGCCAGCAGCCAAACACCCGCAAGGGGCAAAAACATTCAGTACTTC.